This note documents a single TCR beta chain sequence. Its specificity is unknown. This entry is derived from a study of CD8 T cells in Susac syndrome. Overall study results and limits: The study admitted that it had a relatively small number of individuals in its TCR sequencing and HLA analysis.

cDNA came from 0.5 to 1 ug RNA primed by random hexamers. TCRdb reprocessed the immunoSEQ multiplex PCR reads with MiXCR, giving one entry per CDR3 protein. The profile shows about 180,000 distinct CDR3 sequences, roughly 94% of them singletons. V was trimmed by 2 bases and J by 6 bases, leaving 22 bases between them. Per germline, CDR1 GTSNPN and CDR2 SVGIG (reference sequence). The CDR3 runs to 16 residues. This rearrangement joins TRBV30 to TRBJ1-2; D gene unclear. This sequence originates from a human donor with Susac syndrome. Input material: CD4+ T cells from PBMCs. The CDR3 spells CAWSTGIDPEGDGYTF. The CDR3 DNA reads as TGTGCCTGGAGTACGGGTATTGACCCCGAGGGTGATGGCTACACCTTC. Drawing the rest from reference TRBV30 and TRBJ1-2, the complete variable domain is SQTIHQWPATLVQPVGSPLSLECTVEGTSNPNLYWYRQAAGRGLQLLFYSVGIGQISSEVPQNLSASRPQDRQFILSSKKLLLSDSGFYLCAWSTGIDPEGDGYTFGSGTRLTVV.